This T cell receptor (beta chain) is drawn from a study of blood T cell repertoires in COVID-19. At the level of the study: Sample material is recorded as cDNA or gDNA derived from T cells, B-cell-depleted T cells, or PBMCs.

Profiled with immunoSEQ multiplex PCR; TCRdb holds only in-frame clones, not every one. The sample carries some 200,000 clones, roughly 84% recorded once. This sequence originates from a woman aged 55-69 years with acute or convalescent COVID-19. Sequenced material: peripheral blood.

CDR3 loop: CASSSDRGETQYF. The CDR3 DNA sequence: TGTGCCAGCAGCTCGGACAGGGGAGAGACCCAGTACTTC. This chain connects TRBV7-8 to TRBJ2-5; 9 nucleotides align to TRBD1. CDR3 length equals 13 residues. V lost 4 bases, J lost 4 bases, and 1 base stayed unmatched. Per germline, CDR1 SGHVS and CDR2 FQNEAQ.